This TCR beta chain was documented in a study of blood T cell repertoires in COVID-19. Overall study context: Sources were T cells, B-cell-depleted T cells, or PBMCs; the material itself was cDNA or gDNA.

The CDR3 length is 12 residues. Trimming left V 0 bases short and J 7 bases short, with 7 bases between. Germline CDR1 and CDR2: MRHNA and SNTAGT. Profiled with immunoSEQ multiplex PCR; TCRdb holds only in-frame clones, not every one. The sample contains approximately 90,000 clones, about 90% of which appear only once. Sequences were obtained from peripheral blood. J is TRBJ2-7 and V is TRBV6-4, with a possible D match to TRBD2 (5 bases). This receptor was identified in a human donor in a cohort sampled during active COVID-19. The CDR3 is CASSDSTGEQYF. The DNA of the CDR3 is TGTGCCAGCAGTGACTCGACGGGAGAGCAGTACTTC.